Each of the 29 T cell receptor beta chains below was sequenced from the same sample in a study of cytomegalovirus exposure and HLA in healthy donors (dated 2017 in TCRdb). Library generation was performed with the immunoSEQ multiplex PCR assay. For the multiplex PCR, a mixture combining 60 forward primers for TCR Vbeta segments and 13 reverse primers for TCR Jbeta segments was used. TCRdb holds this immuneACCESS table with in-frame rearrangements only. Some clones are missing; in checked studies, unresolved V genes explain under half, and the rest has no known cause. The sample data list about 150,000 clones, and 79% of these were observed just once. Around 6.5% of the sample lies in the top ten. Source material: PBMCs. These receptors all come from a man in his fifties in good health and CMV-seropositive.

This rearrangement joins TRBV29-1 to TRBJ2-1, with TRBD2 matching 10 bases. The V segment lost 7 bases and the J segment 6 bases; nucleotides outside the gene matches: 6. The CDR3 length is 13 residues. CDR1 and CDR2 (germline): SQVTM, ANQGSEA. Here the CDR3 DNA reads TGCAGCGGAGTCCTAGCGGGAGTCAATGAGCAGTTCTTC. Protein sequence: CSGVLAGVNEQFF.

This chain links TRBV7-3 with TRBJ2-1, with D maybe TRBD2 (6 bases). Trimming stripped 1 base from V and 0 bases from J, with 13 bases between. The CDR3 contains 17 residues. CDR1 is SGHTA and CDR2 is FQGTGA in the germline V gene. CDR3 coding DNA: TGTGCCAGCAGCTTAAGGCCTGGCGGGAACTCCTACAATGAGCAGTTCTTC. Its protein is CASSLRPGGNSYNEQFF. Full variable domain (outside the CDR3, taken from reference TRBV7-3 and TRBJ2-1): GAGVSQTPSNKVTEKGKYVELRCDPISGHTALYWYRQSLGQGPEFLIYFQGTGAADDSGLPNDRFFAVRPEGSVSTLKIQRTERGDSAVYLCASSLRPGGNSYNEQFFGPGTRLTVL.

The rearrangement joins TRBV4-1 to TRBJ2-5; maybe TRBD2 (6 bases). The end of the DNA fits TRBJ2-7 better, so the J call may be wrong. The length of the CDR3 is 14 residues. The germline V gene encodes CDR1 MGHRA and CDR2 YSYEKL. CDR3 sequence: CASSQAVRSGEQYF. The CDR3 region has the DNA TGCGCCAGCAGCCAAGCCGTACGTAGCGGCGAGCAGTACTTC.

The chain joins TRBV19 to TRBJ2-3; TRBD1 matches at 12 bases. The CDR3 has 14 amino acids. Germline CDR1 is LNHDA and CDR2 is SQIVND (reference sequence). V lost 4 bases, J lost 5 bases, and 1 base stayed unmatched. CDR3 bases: TGTGCCAGTAGTAGGGACAGGGGGCAAGATACGCAGTATTTT. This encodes CASSRDRGQDTQYF. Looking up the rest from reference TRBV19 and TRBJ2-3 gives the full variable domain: DGGITQSPKYLFRKEGQNVTLSCEQNLNHDAMYWYRQDPGQGLRLIYYSQIVNDFQKGDIAEGYSVSREKKESFPLTVTSAQKNPTAFYLCASSRDRGQDTQYFGPGTRLTVL.

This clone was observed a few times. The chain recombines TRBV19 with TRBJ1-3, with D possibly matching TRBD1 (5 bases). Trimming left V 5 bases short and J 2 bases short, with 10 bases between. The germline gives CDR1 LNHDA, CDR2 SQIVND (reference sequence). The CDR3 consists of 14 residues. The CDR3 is CASSPGTAGNTIYF. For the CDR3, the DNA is TGTGCCAGTAGTCCCGGGACTGCTGGAAACACCATATATTTT.

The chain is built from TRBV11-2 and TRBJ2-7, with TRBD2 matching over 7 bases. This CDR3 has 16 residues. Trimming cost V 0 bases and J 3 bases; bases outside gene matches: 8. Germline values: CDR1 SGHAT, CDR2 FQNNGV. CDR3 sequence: CASSLDRSSSGYEQYF. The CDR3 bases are TGTGCCAGCAGCTTAGATCGGTCGTCTAGCGGCTACGAGCAGTACTTC.

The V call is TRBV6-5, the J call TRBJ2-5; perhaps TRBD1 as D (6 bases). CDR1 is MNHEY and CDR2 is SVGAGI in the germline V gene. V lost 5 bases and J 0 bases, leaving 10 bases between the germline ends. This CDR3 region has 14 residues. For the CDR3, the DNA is TGTGCCAGCAGTCAGCAGGGGAACCAAGAGACCCAGTACTTC. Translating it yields CASSQQGNQETQYF.

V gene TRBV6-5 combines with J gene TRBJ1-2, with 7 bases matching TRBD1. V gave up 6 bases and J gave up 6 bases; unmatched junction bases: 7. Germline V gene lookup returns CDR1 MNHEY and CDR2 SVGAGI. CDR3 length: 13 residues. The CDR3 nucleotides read TGTGCCAGCAGGCCGGGACAGCTAAATGGCTACACCTTC. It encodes CASRPGQLNGYTF.

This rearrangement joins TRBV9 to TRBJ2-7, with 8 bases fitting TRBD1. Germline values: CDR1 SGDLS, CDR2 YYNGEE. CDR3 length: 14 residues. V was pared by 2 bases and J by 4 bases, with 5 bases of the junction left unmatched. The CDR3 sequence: CASSVGQEGYEQYF. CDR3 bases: TGTGCCAGCAGCGTGGGACAGGAGGGGTACGAGCAGTACTTC.

The CDR3 nucleotides read TGTGCCAGCAGCTCACTAGACAGGGTGGTTGAGACCCAGTACTTC. This gives the protein CASSSLDRVVETQYF. The rearrangement joins TRBV5-6 to TRBJ2-5, with 7 bases identical to TRBD1. Unmatched junction bases numbered 10, after V lost 3 bases and J lost 5 bases. CDR3 length: 15 residues. Germline CDR1 reads SGHDT; CDR2 reads YYEEEE.

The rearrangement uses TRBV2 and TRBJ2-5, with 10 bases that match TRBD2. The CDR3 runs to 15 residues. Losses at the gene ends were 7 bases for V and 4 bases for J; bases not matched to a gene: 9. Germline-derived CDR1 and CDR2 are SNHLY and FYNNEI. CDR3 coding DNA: TGTGCCAGCAAACGGCTAGCGGGAGCAGGAGAGACCCAGTACTTC. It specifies CASKRLAGAGETQYF.

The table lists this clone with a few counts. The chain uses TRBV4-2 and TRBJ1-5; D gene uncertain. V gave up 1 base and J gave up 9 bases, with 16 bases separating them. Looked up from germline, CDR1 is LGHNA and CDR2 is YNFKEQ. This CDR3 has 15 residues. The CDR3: CASSQGDPGGRPQHF. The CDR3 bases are TGTGCCAGCAGCCAAGGTGATCCGGGTGGAAGGCCCCAGCATTTT.

The CDR3 loop is CASTQEVAGPYRYTF. The CDR3 DNA reads as TGTGCCAGCACCCAGGAAGTTGCGGGGCCATATCGCTACACCTTC. The chain uses TRBV5-6 and TRBJ1-2, with D maybe TRBD1 (5 bases). There are 15 residues in the CDR3. The V end was cut by 6 bases, the J end by 9 bases, with 24 bases between. Germline V CDR1 and CDR2: SGHDT, YYEEEE.

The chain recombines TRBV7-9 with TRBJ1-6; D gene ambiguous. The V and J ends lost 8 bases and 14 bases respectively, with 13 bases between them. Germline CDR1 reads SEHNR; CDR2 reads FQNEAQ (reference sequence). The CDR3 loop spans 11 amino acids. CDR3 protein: CASLDGVTLHF. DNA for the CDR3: TGTGCCAGCTTAGACGGAGTGACCCTCCACTTT.

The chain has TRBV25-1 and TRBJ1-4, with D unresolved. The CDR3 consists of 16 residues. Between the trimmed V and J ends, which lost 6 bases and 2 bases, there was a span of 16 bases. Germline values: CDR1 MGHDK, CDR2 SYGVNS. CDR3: CASRGMRGNTNEKLFF. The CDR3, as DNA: TGTGCCAGCAGGGGGATGAGAGGGAACACTAATGAAAAACTGTTTTTT.

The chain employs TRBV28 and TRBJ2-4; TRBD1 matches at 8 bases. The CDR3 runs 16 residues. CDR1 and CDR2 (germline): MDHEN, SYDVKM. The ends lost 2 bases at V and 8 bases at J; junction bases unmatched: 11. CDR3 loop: CASSLRSAGGMYIQYF. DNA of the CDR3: TGTGCCAGCAGTTTAAGGTCGGCAGGGGGCATGTACATTCAGTACTTC.

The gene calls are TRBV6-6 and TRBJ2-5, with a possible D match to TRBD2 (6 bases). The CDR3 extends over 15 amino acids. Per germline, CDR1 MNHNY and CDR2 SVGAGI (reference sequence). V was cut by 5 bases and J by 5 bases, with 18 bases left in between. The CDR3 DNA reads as TGTGCCAGCAGTCCACCGGGACGGGACTCGGAGACCCAGTACTTC. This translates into CASSPPGRDSETQYF.

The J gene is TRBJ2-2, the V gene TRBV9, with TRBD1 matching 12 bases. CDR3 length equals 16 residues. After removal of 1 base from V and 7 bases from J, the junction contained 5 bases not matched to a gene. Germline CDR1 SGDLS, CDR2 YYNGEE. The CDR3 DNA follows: TGTGCCAGCAGCGTACTGGGACAGGGGGCTGACGGGGAGCTGTTTTTT. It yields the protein CASSVLGQGADGELFF.

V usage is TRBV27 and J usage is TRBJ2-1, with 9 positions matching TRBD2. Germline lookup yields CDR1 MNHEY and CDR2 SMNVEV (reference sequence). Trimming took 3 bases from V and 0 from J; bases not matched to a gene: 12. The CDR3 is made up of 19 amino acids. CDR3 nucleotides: TGTGCCAGCAGTTTTGGGGCTAGCGGGGACCTTAGCTCCTACAATGAGCAGTTCTTC. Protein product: CASSFGASGDLSSYNEQFF.

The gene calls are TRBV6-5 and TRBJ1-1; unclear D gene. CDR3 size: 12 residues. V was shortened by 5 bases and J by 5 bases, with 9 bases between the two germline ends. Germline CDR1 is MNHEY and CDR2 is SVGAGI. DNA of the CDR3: TGTGCCAGCAGTGTTGCGAGGACTGAAGCTTTCTTT. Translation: CASSVARTEAFF.

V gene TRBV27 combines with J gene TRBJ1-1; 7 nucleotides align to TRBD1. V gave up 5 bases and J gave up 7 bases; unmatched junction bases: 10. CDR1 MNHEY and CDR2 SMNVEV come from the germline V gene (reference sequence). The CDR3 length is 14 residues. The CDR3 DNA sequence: TGTGCCAGCAGTATACAGGGGCCCCGCGGTGAAGCTTTCTTT. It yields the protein CASSIQGPRGEAFF.

CDR3 amino acids: CASSQDWEGEQFF. Written as DNA, the CDR3 is TGCGCCAGCAGCCAAGACTGGGAGGGTGAGCAGTTCTTC. The V gene is TRBV4-1, the J gene TRBJ2-1; TRBD2 agrees at 7 bases. Trimming removed 0 bases from V and 9 bases from J; junction bases left unmatched: 2. From germline, CDR1 is MGHRA and CDR2 YSYEKL. The length of the CDR3 is 13 residues.

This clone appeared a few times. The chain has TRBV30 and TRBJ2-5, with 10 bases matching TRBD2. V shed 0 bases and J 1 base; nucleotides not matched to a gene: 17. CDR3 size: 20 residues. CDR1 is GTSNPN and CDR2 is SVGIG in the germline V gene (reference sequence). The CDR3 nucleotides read TGTGCCTGGAGTGTATTCGGGGGACTAGCGTTCCGGGGTTCCCAAGAGACCCAGTACTTC. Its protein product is CAWSVFGGLAFRGSQETQYF.

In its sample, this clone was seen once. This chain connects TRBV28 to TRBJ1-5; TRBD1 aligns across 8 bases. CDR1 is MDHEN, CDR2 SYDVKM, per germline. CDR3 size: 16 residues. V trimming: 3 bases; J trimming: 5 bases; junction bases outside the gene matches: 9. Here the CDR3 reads CASSLGSTGGHQPQHF. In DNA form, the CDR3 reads TGTGCCAGCAGTTTGGGCTCTACAGGGGGACATCAGCCCCAGCATTTT.

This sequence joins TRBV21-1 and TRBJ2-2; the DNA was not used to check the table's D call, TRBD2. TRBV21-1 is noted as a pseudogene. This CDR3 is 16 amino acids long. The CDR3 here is CASSKARLGITGELFF. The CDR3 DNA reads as TGTGCCAGCAGCAAAGCGCGACTAGGAATCACCGGGGAGCTGTTTTTT.

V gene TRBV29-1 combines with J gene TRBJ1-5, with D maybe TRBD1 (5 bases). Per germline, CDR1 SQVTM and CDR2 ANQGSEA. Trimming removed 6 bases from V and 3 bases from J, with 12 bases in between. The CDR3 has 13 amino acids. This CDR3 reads CSVRQGYNQPQHF. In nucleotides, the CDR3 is TGCAGCGTCCGTCAGGGTTACAATCAGCCCCAGCATTTT.

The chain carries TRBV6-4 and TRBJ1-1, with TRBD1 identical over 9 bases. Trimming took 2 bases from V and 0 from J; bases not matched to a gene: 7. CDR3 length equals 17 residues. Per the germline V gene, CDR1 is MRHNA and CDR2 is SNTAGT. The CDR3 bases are TGTGCCAGCAGTGACCCAGGACAGGGGCGCATGAACACTGAAGCTTTCTTT. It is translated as CASSDPGQGRMNTEAFF.

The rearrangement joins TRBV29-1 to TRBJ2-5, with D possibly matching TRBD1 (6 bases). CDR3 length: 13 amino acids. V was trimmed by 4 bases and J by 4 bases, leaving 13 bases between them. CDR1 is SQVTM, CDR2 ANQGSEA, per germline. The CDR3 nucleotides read TGCAGCGTTGTGGGCAGGGGTACAGAGACCCAGTACTTC. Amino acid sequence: CSVVGRGTETQYF. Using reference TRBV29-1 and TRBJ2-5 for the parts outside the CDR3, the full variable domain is SAVISQKPSRDICQRGTSLTIQCQVDSQVTMMFWYRQQPGQSLTLIATANQGSEATYESGFVIDKFPISRPNLTFSTLTVSNMSPEDSSIYLCSVVGRGTETQYFGPGTRLLVL.

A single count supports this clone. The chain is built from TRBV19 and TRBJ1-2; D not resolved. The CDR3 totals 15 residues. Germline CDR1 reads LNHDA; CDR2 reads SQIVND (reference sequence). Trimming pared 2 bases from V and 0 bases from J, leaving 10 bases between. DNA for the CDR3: TGTGCCAGTAGTATAAACTCACCTCCTAACTATGGCTACACCTTC. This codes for CASSINSPPNYGYTF. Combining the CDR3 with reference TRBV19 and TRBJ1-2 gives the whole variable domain DGGITQSPKYLFRKEGQNVTLSCEQNLNHDAMYWYRQDPGQGLRLIYYSQIVNDFQKGDIAEGYSVSREKKESFPLTVTSAQKNPTAFYLCASSINSPPNYGYTFGSGTRLTVV.